This TCR beta chain appears in the sequencing data of a study of blood T cell repertoires in COVID-19. Germline loops: CDR1 SEHNR, CDR2 FQNEAQ (reference sequence). CDR3 length: 15 amino acids. V lost 4 bases and J lost 7; bases outside the gene matches: 12. The assay was immunoSEQ multiplex PCR, and TCRdb's table has in-frame clones only and misses some. The sample lists about 270,000 clones; around 86% were seen once. The sequencing input was PBMCs or T cells enriched from blood (not recorded which). The TCR originated in a woman aged 18 to 35 who had recovered from COVID-19. V is TRBV7-9 and J is TRBJ2-5; 7 bases match TRBD1. The CDR3 coding sequence is TGTGCCAGCAGCTCCTACCCACAGGGGCGCGGGACCCAGTACTTC. Translation: CASSSYPQGRGTQYF.